This TCR beta chain was documented in a study of T cell changes during pregnancy in multiple sclerosis. Per germline, CDR1 SGHTA and CDR2 FQGNSA. The CDR3 has 17 amino acids. J was trimmed by 1 base and V by 1 base; bases with no gene match: 3. Clones were read by immunoSEQ multiplex PCR, and TCRdb kept only the in-frame ones, dropping some. The table records tens of thousands of clones, approximately 90% of them present only once. The V gene is TRBV7-2, the J gene TRBJ2-1, with 11 bases lining up with TRBD2. The source was peripheral blood, collected in the first trimester of pregnancy. This receptor was taken from a female donor in good health, enrolled as a control in a pregnancy study. The CDR3 DNA reads TGTGCCAGCAGCTTAGAGGCTAGCGGGGGGTCCTACAATGAGCAGTTCTTC. Amino acid sequence: CASSLEASGGSYNEQFF.